This TCR beta chain was recorded in a study of blood T cell repertoires in COVID-19. Study at large: T cells, B-cell-depleted T cells, or PBMCs supplied cDNA or gDNA.

In the original processing: Reference gene primer amplification in the assay estimated nucleated cell counts. Repertoires were generated with immunoSEQ multiplex PCR, while TCRdb's copy carries only in-frame clones and drops some. V and J calls and clone size come straight from that table; D and trimming were deduced from the DNA. The sample has about 200,000 clones; around 84% are singletons. This TCR derives from a woman over 75 with acute or convalescent COVID-19. The source material was peripheral blood.

The CDR3 region is CASSSLAGGADFEQFF. The CDR3 nucleotides are TGCGCCAGCAGCTCCTTGGCGGGGGGGGCAGATTTTGAGCAGTTCTTC. The chain links TRBV5-1 to TRBJ2-1; 9 bases are a match to TRBD2. Germline CDR1 SGHRS, CDR2 YFSETQ. The V and J ends lost 3 bases and 9 bases, in that order; junction bases with no gene match: 13. The CDR3 has 16 residues. The variable domain in full, with the rest retrieved from reference TRBV5-1 and TRBJ2-1, is KAGVTQTPRYLIKTRGQQVTLSCSPISGHRSVSWYQQTPGQGLQFLFEYFSETQRNKGNFPGRFSGRQFSNSRSEMNVSTLELGDSALYLCASSSLAGGADFEQFFGPGTRLTVL.